These T cell receptor beta chains were read from a single sample in a study of blood T cell repertoires in COVID-19. TCRdb's table, derived via immunoSEQ multiplex PCR, lists solely in-frame clones and lacks some. The table lists 68,000 or so clones, more than 80% of them singletons. Sequencing was carried out using peripheral blood. The receptors originated from a man aged 25 to 40 with acute or convalescent COVID-19. CDR3s include the opening cysteine and the closing phenylalanine or tryptophan. D genes are given only for firm matches. Not every row has a clone size; where given, it reads once, few, many or a size class.

DNA	CDR3	size	J	V	D
TGTGCCAGCACGGGCGGGAGCACAGATACGCAGTATTTT	CASTGGSTDTQYF	.	TRBJ2-3	TRBV28	.
TGTGCCAGCAGCTTACAGGGGGCTAAGCAGTACTTC	CASSLQGAKQYF	.	TRBJ2-7	TRBV5-5	TRBD1
TGTGCCTGGAGTCTGTCGAGGGCGGGGGAGCTGTTTTTT	CAWSLSRAGELFF	.	TRBJ2-2	TRBV30	.
TGTGCCAGCAGTTTATCAGGGAGCTCCTATAATTCACCCCTCCACTTT	CASSLSGSSYNSPLHF	.	TRBJ1-6	TRBV27	.
TGTGCCATTCAGGAAACGACAGGGAACTACGAGCAGTACTTC	CAIQETTGNYEQYF	.	TRBJ2-7	TRBV10-3	TRBD1
TGTGCCAGCAGCGTCCAGGGATTAGAAAACATTCAGTACTTC	CASSVQGLENIQYF	.	TRBJ2-4	TRBV7-9	.
TGCGCCAGCAGCCTCGAACGGTCCCAGGCATCCTACGAGCAGTACTTC	CASSLERSQASYEQYF	once	TRBJ2-7	TRBV4-1	.
TGCGCCAGCAGTCAATCATTTGACAGGGCCACTGAAGCTTTCTTT	CASSQSFDRATEAFF	.	TRBJ1-1	TRBV23-1	TRBD1
TGTGCCAGCAGCTTACAGGGGGCCGTGACGGGTACGCAGTATTTT	CASSLQGAVTGTQYF	.	TRBJ2-3	TRBV7-2	TRBD1
TGCGCCAGCAGCTTTGCCTCACAGGAAGCTTTCTTT	CASSFASQEAFF	.	TRBJ1-1	TRBV5-1	.
TGTGCCAGCAGTCTCAGACAGTTGAACACTGAAGCTTTCTTT	CASSLRQLNTEAFF	.	TRBJ1-1	TRBV28	.
TGTGCCATCAGTGAGTCCCCCACAGGAGCTACAAATCAGCCCCAGCATTTT	CAISESPTGATNQPQHF	.	TRBJ1-5	TRBV10-3	.
TGTGCCAGCAGCTTAAATGGGGCAGGAAACACCATATATTTT	CASSLNGAGNTIYF	once	TRBJ1-3	TRBV7-3	.
TGTGCCAGAATAGATATCTACGAGCAGTACTTC	CARIDIYEQYF	.	TRBJ2-7	TRBV5-3	.
TGTGCCAGCAGCTTAAACGCGGATAATGAGCAGTTCTTC	CASSLNADNEQFF	once	TRBJ2-1	TRBV7-9	.
TGTGCCTGGAATCGTCGGAACACCATATATTTT	CAWNRRNTIYF	.	TRBJ1-3	TRBV30	.
TGTGCCAGCAGCTTGGGACAGGGCTCCTACAATGAGCAGTTCTTC	CASSLGQGSYNEQFF	.	TRBJ2-1	TRBV5-4	TRBD1
TGTGCCAGCAGCCCACGGGACAGGGACAATTCACCCCTCCACTTT	CASSPRDRDNSPLHF	.	TRBJ1-6	TRBV7-2	TRBD1
TGTGCCAGCTCACCAAACACCCCCTACGAGCAGTACTTC	CASSPNTPYEQYF	once	TRBJ2-7	TRBV18	.
TGTGCCAGCAGGGGCGGGACCAGGTATTCACCCCTCCACTTT	CASRGGTRYSPLHF	.	TRBJ1-6	TRBV2	.
TGTGCCACCACCCCCAGGGGAGCTATGGAGACCCAGTACTTC	CATTPRGAMETQYF	.	TRBJ2-5	TRBV28	.
TGTGCCAGTAGTAAGGCCAGGGGGAACTATGGCTACACCTTC	CASSKARGNYGYTF	few	TRBJ1-2	TRBV19	TRBD1
TGTGCCAGCAGTGCCCTCGGGGTGCAAGAGACCCAGTACTTC	CASSALGVQETQYF	.	TRBJ2-5	TRBV27	.
TGCGCCAGCAGTTCCACAGGGTCCGGTTACGAGCAGTACTTC	CASSSTGSGYEQYF	.	TRBJ2-7	TRBV5-1	.
TGTGCCAGCAGCACCGGGGATCAGCCCCAGCATTTT	CASSTGDQPQHF	.	TRBJ1-5	TRBV6-5	.
TGTGCCCGCGGGGAGGGGGGCTCTGGGGCCAACGTCCTGACTTTC	CARGEGGSGANVLTF	.	TRBJ2-6	TRBV9	.
TGTGCCACCAGTGATCGAGCTAGCGCGACCTACGAGCAGTACTTC	CATSDRASATYEQYF	once	TRBJ2-7	TRBV24-1	.
TGTGCCACCAGCGACGGGACTAGCGGGATGGGAGATACGCAGTATTTT	CATSDGTSGMGDTQYF	.	TRBJ2-3	TRBV15	TRBD2
TGCGCCAGCAGCTCCTTTGGGCAATACGAGCAGTACTTC	CASSSFGQYEQYF	.	TRBJ2-7	TRBV5-1	.
TGTGCCAGCAGCCGGTCCGAACGGTACAATGAGCAGTTCTTC	CASSRSERYNEQFF	.	TRBJ2-1	TRBV3-1/TRBV3-2	.
TGTGCCAGCTCCCCGACGGGAATACCGGATGGCTACACCTTC	CASSPTGIPDGYTF	once	TRBJ1-2	TRBV18	.
TGCGCCAGCAGCTTAGCGGCCGGGGCCAACGTCCTGACTTTC	CASSLAAGANVLTF	.	TRBJ2-6	TRBV5-1	.
TGTGCCAGCAGCTTCTTACCGGGAGTAAGCACAGATACGCAGTATTTT	CASSFLPGVSTDTQYF	.	TRBJ2-3	TRBV7-8	.
TGTGCCAGCAGCCATTGCAAGGGACAGGGATCGGGAACTAATGAAAAACTGTTTTTT	CASSHCKGQGSGTNEKLFF	.	TRBJ1-4	TRBV3-1/TRBV3-2	TRBD1
TGTGCCAGCCACAAGACTAGTCAATTGGCTGAGCAGTTCTTC	CASHKTSQLAEQFF	few	TRBJ2-1	TRBV28	.
TGTGCCAGCTCACCCAGGACAGGGGTATACGAGCAGTACTTC	CASSPRTGVYEQYF	.	TRBJ2-7	TRBV18	TRBD1
TGCGCCAGCGGACAGGGCTACGAGCAGTACTTC	CASGQGYEQYF	.	TRBJ2-7	TRBV5-1	TRBD1
TGTGCCAGCAGACACCCAGGGACAGGAGGCGAGACCCAGTACTTC	CASRHPGTGGETQYF	.	TRBJ2-5	TRBV6-5	TRBD1
TGTGCCAGCAGTTATTCCGGACAGGCAAATCAGCCCCAGCATTTT	CASSYSGQANQPQHF	.	TRBJ1-5	TRBV6-5	TRBD1
TGTGCCAGCAGCTTGGCGGGACAGGGGGCAAGTGGGGCCAACGTCCTGACTTTC	CASSLAGQGASGANVLTF	.	TRBJ2-6	TRBV5-4	TRBD1
TGTGCCAGCATGCGGAATGTTTCGCCCTACGAGCAGTACTTC	CASMRNVSPYEQYF	.	TRBJ2-7	TRBV27	.
TGTGCCAGCGGCAGTATAACAGGCGAGCAGTTCTTC	CASGSITGEQFF	once	TRBJ2-1	TRBV6-5	.
TGCGCCAGCAGCTCCTCCCTAGTAGGGAACACCGGGGAGCTGTTTTTT	CASSSSLVGNTGELFF	.	TRBJ2-2	TRBV5-1	.
TGTGCCAGCAGCTTTGGGGGCGTAGCGAGTGAGCAGTTCTTC	CASSFGGVASEQFF	.	TRBJ2-1	TRBV7-9	.
TGTGCCAGCAGGACCATTATTTTAGGACAGGGGCTCAGGGGCACCATATATTTT	CASRTIILGQGLRGTIYF	.	TRBJ1-3	TRBV28	TRBD1
TGTGCCAGCAGCTACACGGGCTCCTACAATGAGCAGTTCTTC	CASSYTGSYNEQFF	.	TRBJ2-1	TRBV11-3	.
TGTGCCAGCAGCCCAACCCCCGGCCGGACAGGAAACACCATATATTTT	CASSPTPGRTGNTIYF	.	TRBJ1-3	TRBV11-2	.